The 29 T cell receptor beta chains given below trace back to one sample, sequenced in a study of blood T cell repertoires in COVID-19. The assay was immunoSEQ multiplex PCR, and TCRdb's table has in-frame clones only and misses some. The table records about 400,000 clones, around nine tenths of them present only once. The specimen was PBMCs or T cells enriched from blood (not recorded which). The receptor source for this set is a woman aged 25 to 45 who had recovered from COVID-19.

The rearrangement uses TRBV13 and TRBJ2-1; the D gene is possibly TRBD1 (5 bases). Trimming left V 6 bases short and J 7 bases short, with 22 bases between. Germline-derived CDR1 and CDR2 are PRHDT and FYEKMQ (reference sequence). The CDR3 length is 16 residues. In DNA, the CDR3 is TGTGCCAGCAGGCATCGTGGGGCAGGATCCCGGAATGAGCAGTTCTTC. This encodes CASRHRGAGSRNEQFF.

The chain carries TRBV19 and TRBJ1-1; D may be TRBD1 (6 bases). The length of the CDR3 is 12 residues. Trimming shortened V by 4 bases and J by 6 bases, and 9 bases separated the two germline ends. Per germline, CDR1 LNHDA and CDR2 SQIVND (reference sequence). The CDR3 DNA reads as TGTGCCAGTAGTAGGGGGCAAGCTGAAGCTTTCTTT. It translates to CASSRGQAEAFF.

The chain combines TRBV5-4 with TRBJ2-5, with D possibly matching TRBD1 (6 bases). The CDR3 contains 16 residues. V lost 2 bases and J lost 7, with 21 bases in between. CDR1 and CDR2 from the germline V gene are SGHNT and YYREEE (reference sequence). CDR3 protein: CASSLQTGAQGMTQYF. CDR3 in DNA: TGTGCCAGCAGCTTACAGACAGGAGCCCAGGGGATGACCCAGTACTTC.

The chain is built from TRBV3-1 (or the pseudogene TRBV3-2) and TRBJ2-3, with 12 bases matching TRBD2. V was clipped by 0 bases and J by 3 bases; unmatched bases: 7. Germline lookup yields CDR1 LGHDT and CDR2 YNNKEL (reference sequence). This CDR3 has 18 amino acids. The CDR3 is CASSQELLAGGCTDTQYF. The CDR3 DNA reads TGTGCCAGCAGCCAAGAATTACTAGCGGGGGGATGTACAGATACGCAGTATTTT.

V and J are TRBV7-6 and TRBJ1-2; 7 positions match TRBD1. In germline, CDR1 is SGHVS, CDR2 FNYEAQ. This CDR3 has 14 residues. Unmatched junction bases numbered 8, after V lost 5 bases and J lost 5 bases. The CDR3 nucleotides are TGTGCCAGCAGCCCCCGCCCGACAGGGTATGGCTACACCTTC. Its translation is CASSPRPTGYGYTF.

Notes on this clone: Other DNA sequences in this specimen translate into the identical CDR3. The chain links TRBV4-1 to TRBJ1-1; D is uncertain. The CDR3 contains 13 residues. Germline V gene data show CDR1 as MGHRA and CDR2 as YSYEKL. V lost 1 base, J lost 5 bases, and 8 bases lay in between. The CDR3 DNA reads TGCGCCAGCAGCCAAGTGTCGGGGACTGAAGCTTTCTTT. Translated: CASSQVSGTEAFF.

This chain connects TRBV12-5 to TRBJ2-2; D is uncertain. This CDR3 is built from 13 residues. Trimming left V 3 bases short and J 1 base short, with 3 bases between. Germline-derived CDR1 and CDR2 are LGHNT and FRNRAP. The CDR3 spells CASGFRNTGELFF. In DNA form, the CDR3 reads TGTGCTAGTGGTTTCAGGAACACCGGGGAGCTGTTTTTT.

This sequence joins TRBV18 and TRBJ2-3; D gene unclear. CDR1 and CDR2 (germline): KGHSH, LQKENI. The CDR3 totals 13 residues. V was clipped by 2 bases and J by 4 bases, with 7 bases between them. The CDR3: CASSPSSPDTQYF. The CDR3 DNA reads TGTGCCAGCTCACCATCGAGCCCAGATACGCAGTATTTT.

This clone was recorded a few times. The rearrangement links TRBV5-4 to TRBJ1-6; D possibly corresponds to TRBD1 (5 bases). V lost 5 bases and J 10 bases, leaving 16 bases between the germline ends. CDR3 length: 14 residues. CDR1 and CDR2 (germline): SGHNT, YYREEE (reference sequence). The CDR3 region has the DNA TGTGCCAGCAGTCAGCTCCAGGGTCGATCACCCCTCCACTTT. This codes for CASSQLQGRSPLHF.

The rearrangement joins TRBV7-8 to TRBJ2-1; TRBD2 matches at 7 bases. The CDR3 extends over 15 amino acids. V dropped 10 bases and J dropped 2; count of bases not matched to a gene: 11. Germline values: CDR1 SGHVS, CDR2 FQNEAQ. CDR3 nucleotides: TGTGCCACCCGTAGGGCGGGAGTAACCTACAATGAGCAGTTCTTC. It yields the protein CATRRAGVTYNEQFF.

The chain recombines TRBV19 with TRBJ1-5; 10 nucleotides align to TRBD1. The CDR3 runs 16 residues. Germline values: CDR1 LNHDA, CDR2 SQIVND (reference sequence). V gave up 5 bases and J gave up 7 bases; unmatched junction bases: 11. The CDR3 protein is CASSPYTGTGVQPQHF. CDR3 DNA sequence: TGTGCCAGTAGTCCCTACACCGGGACAGGGGTGCAGCCCCAGCATTTT.

The V and J genes are TRBV5-1 and TRBJ2-1; 13 bases are shared with TRBD2. V shed 3 bases, J shed 7 bases, and the junction held 13 bases outside the gene matches. The germline V gene has CDR1 SGHRS and CDR2 YFSETQ. The length of the CDR3 is 18 residues. The CDR3 bases are TGCGCCAGCAGCTCCCTGGGACTAGCGGGGCGGATAAGGAATGAGCAGTTCTTC. It yields the protein CASSSLGLAGRIRNEQFF.

The chain links TRBV18 to TRBJ1-5; D possibly corresponds to TRBD1 (5 bases). CDR1 KGHSH and CDR2 LQKENI come from the germline V gene. The CDR3 has 13 amino acids. V lost 5 bases, J lost 6 bases, and 11 bases lay in between. The CDR3 protein is CASSGTGSQPQHF. The CDR3 DNA reads as TGTGCCAGCTCAGGGACTGGGAGTCAGCCCCAGCATTTT. The full variable domain, in which reference TRBV18 and TRBJ1-5 provide the parts outside the CDR3, is NAGVMQNPRHLVRRRGQEARLRCSPMKGHSHVYWYRQLPEEGLKFMVYLQKENIIDESGMPKERFSAEFPKEGPSILRIQQVVRGDSAAYFCASSGTGSQPQHFGDGTRLSIL.

The rearrangement uses TRBV7-2 and TRBJ1-5; 9 nucleotides agree with TRBD1. Trimming took 5 bases from V and 5 from J; bases not matched to a gene: 7. Looked up from germline, CDR1 is SGHTA and CDR2 is FQGNSA. The CDR3 runs 15 residues. CDR3 sequence: CASSVSGTGYQPQHF. CDR3 in DNA: TGTGCCAGCAGCGTATCCGGGACAGGGTATCAGCCCCAGCATTTT.

Concerning this clone itself: Other DNA sequences in the sample encode the same CDR3. The chain uses TRBV27 and TRBJ1-1; 7 bases match TRBD1. After removal of 4 bases from V and 4 bases from J, the junction contained 0 bases not matched to a gene. This CDR3 is built from 12 residues. CDR1 is MNHEY, CDR2 SMNVEV, per germline (reference sequence). CDR3: CASSSGGTEAFF. In DNA form, the CDR3 reads TGTGCCAGCAGTTCAGGGGGCACTGAAGCTTTCTTT.

This chain uses TRBV19 with TRBJ2-1; 7 bases map to TRBD2. CDR3 length: 14 amino acids. Germline lookup yields CDR1 LNHDA and CDR2 SQIVND (reference sequence). Trimming at V came to 4 bases and at J to 8 bases, leaving 8 bases not matched to a gene. This CDR3 reads CASSRDYTRDEQFF. DNA for the CDR3: TGTGCCAGTAGTAGGGACTATACCAGGGATGAGCAGTTCTTC. Full variable domain (missing parts from reference TRBV19 and TRBJ2-1): DGGITQSPKYLFRKEGQNVTLSCEQNLNHDAMYWYRQDPGQGLRLIYYSQIVNDFQKGDIAEGYSVSREKKESFPLTVTSAQKNPTAFYLCASSRDYTRDEQFFGPGTRLTVL.

This chain links TRBV9 with TRBJ1-3; weak D call: TRBD1 (5 bases). CDR3 length: 15 residues. The V gene lost 3 bases and the J gene lost 0 bases, with 10 bases spanning the gap. In germline, CDR1 is SGDLS, CDR2 YYNGEE. The CDR3 nucleotides read TGTGCCAGCAGCGCAGGACACCGCTCTGGAAACACCATATATTTT. Encoded protein: CASSAGHRSGNTIYF.

This clone was counted between two and nine times. The chain employs TRBV21-1 and TRBJ2-5; the table names TRBD1, a call not compared with the DNA. TRBV21-1 is termed a pseudogene. The length of the CDR3 is 13 residues. CDR3: CASSKEAGETQYF. The CDR3 DNA reads as TGTGCCAGCAGCAAAGAGGCAGGAGAGACCCAGTACTTC.

DNA for the CDR3: TGTGCCAGCAGTCCCAGGGAGGGCACCGGGGAGCTGTTTTTT. Translation: CASSPREGTGELFF. This chain connects TRBV27 to TRBJ2-2, with 7 bases lining up with TRBD2. The CDR3 spans 14 residues. V was pared by 5 bases and J by 4 bases, with 4 bases of the junction left unmatched. Germline CDR1 reads MNHEY; CDR2 reads SMNVEV (reference sequence).

The chain employs TRBV3-1 (or the pseudogene TRBV3-2) and TRBJ2-3; 8 bases are a match to TRBD2. Germline lookup yields CDR1 LGHDT and CDR2 YNNKEL (reference sequence). The CDR3 consists of 15 residues. V trimming: 4 bases; J trimming: 4 bases; junction bases outside the gene matches: 7. The DNA for the CDR3 is TGTGCCAGCAGCCCCAGCGGGGGTGGTCCAGATACGCAGTATTTT. Protein sequence: CASSPSGGGPDTQYF.

The V gene is TRBV9, the J gene TRBJ2-1; 10 bases fit TRBD2. The CDR3 sequence is 17 residues long. Germline-derived CDR1 and CDR2 are SGDLS and YYNGEE. The V gene end was trimmed by 0 bases and the J gene end by 5 bases; junction bases not matched to a gene: 8. This CDR3 is CASSVALGLADDNEQFF. Here the CDR3 DNA reads TGTGCCAGCAGCGTAGCCCTAGGACTAGCGGATGACAATGAGCAGTTCTTC.

This sequence joins TRBV6-2 or TRBV6-3 and TRBJ2-2; 8 bases match TRBD1. Germline CDR1 and CDR2: MNHEY and SVGEGT. The CDR3 extends over 14 amino acids. Germline trimming cut 6 bases from V and 6 bases from J; bases unmatched to any gene: 6. This CDR3 reads CASSLGDRSGELFF. The CDR3 DNA is TGTGCCAGCAGCCTAGGGGACAGGTCCGGGGAGCTGTTTTTT.

CDR3 protein: CASSQQLSAYNSPLHF. In nucleotides, the CDR3 is TGCGCCAGCAGCCAACAATTATCGGCCTATAATTCACCCCTCCACTTT. The chain employs TRBV4-3 and TRBJ1-6; no definite D call. V lost 2 bases and J 2 bases, leaving 10 bases between the germline ends. This CDR3 contains 16 residues. Per the germline V gene, CDR1 is LGHNA and CDR2 is YSLEER.

The chain is built from TRBV10-3 and TRBJ1-5; TRBD1 matches 7 bases. The CDR3 contains 14 residues. With V trimmed by 0 bases and J by 6 bases, 2 bases remained unmatched. Germline V gene data show CDR1 as ENHRY and CDR2 as SYGVKD. This CDR3 is CAISESTGSQPQHF. In nucleotides, the CDR3 is TGTGCCATCAGTGAGTCGACAGGGAGTCAGCCCCAGCATTTT.

The chain is built from TRBV5-1 and TRBJ2-7, with 10 bases aligning to TRBD1. V lost 0 bases to trimming and J lost 6 bases; unmatched junction nucleotides: 6. Per the germline V gene, CDR1 is SGHRS and CDR2 is YFSETQ. There are 15 residues in the CDR3. In nucleotides, the CDR3 is TGCGCCAGCAGCTTGGACGGGACAGGGGAAGGCGAGCAGTACTTC. It codes for CASSLDGTGEGEQYF.

This rearrangement joins TRBV28 to TRBJ2-7; 9 bases map to TRBD1. Germline CDR1 and CDR2: MDHEN and SYDVKM. V shed 6 bases and J 5 bases; nucleotides not matched to a gene: 8. The CDR3 contains 14 residues. The CDR3 loop is CASSRGTGFHEQYF. The DNA of the CDR3 is TGTGCCAGCAGCCGCGGGACAGGGTTCCACGAGCAGTACTTC. The full variable domain, completed using reference TRBV28 and TRBJ2-7, is DVKVTQSSRYLVKRTGEKVFLECVQDMDHENMFWYRQDPGLGLRLIYFSYDVKMKEKGDIPEGYSVSREKKERFSLILESASTNQTSMYLCASSRGTGFHEQYFGPGTRLTVT.

The rearrangement uses TRBV6-1 and TRBJ1-5, with a possible D match to TRBD1 (5 bases). This CDR3 is built from 13 residues. With 6 bases removed from V and 6 bases from J, the gap between germline ends came to 12 bases. The V gene's germline CDR1 is MNHNS and CDR2 SASEGT. The CDR3 DNA reads TGTGCCAGCAGCCGACAGCGGGCTCAGCCCCAGCATTTT. Residues: CASSRQRAQPQHF.

V and J are TRBV5-4 and TRBJ2-1; tentative D call: TRBD2 (5 bases). Germline assignment: CDR1 SGHNT and CDR2 YYREEE (reference sequence). V was pared by 2 bases and J by 0 bases, with 12 bases between. CDR3 length: 16 residues. CDR3 nucleotides: TGTGCCAGCAGCTTTAAGCGGACCAACTCCTACAATGAGCAGTTCTTC. Its translation is CASSFKRTNSYNEQFF.

The J gene is TRBJ1-2, the V gene TRBV11-2; D not certain. Germline CDR1 SGHAT, CDR2 FQNNGV. This CDR3 has 13 amino acids. V was pared by 5 bases and J by 7 bases, with 14 bases between. DNA for the CDR3: TGTGCCAGCAGCCACCGGGAACTGAGTGGCTACACCTTC. Translating it yields CASSHRELSGYTF.